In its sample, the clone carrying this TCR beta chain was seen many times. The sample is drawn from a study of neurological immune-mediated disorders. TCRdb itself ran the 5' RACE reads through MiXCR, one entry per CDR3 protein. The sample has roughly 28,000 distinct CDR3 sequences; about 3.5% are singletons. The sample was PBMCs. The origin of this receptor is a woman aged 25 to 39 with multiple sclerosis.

The CDR3 nucleotides are TGTGCCAGCAGCTTCAACCCCTTACTAGCGGGGGCCACCTACGAGCAGTACTTC. This codes for CASSFNPLLAGATYEQYF. The chain couples TRBV4-2 to TRBJ2-7, with TRBD2 matching 11 bases. V lost 5 bases to trimming and J lost 2 bases; unmatched junction nucleotides: 14. Looked up from germline, CDR1 is LGHNA and CDR2 is YNFKEQ. The CDR3 totals 18 residues.